Listed below are T cell receptor beta chains from one sample, sequenced in a study of blood T cell repertoires in COVID-19. The repertoire was sequenced with immunoSEQ multiplex PCR; TCRdb's copy has only in-frame clones and lacks some. The data contain about 200,000 clones, about 93% of them singletons. Material: peripheral blood. These receptors all stem from a man in his fifties or sixties with acute or convalescent COVID-19. CDR3s include the opening cysteine and the closing phenylalanine or tryptophan. The D gene is left open where the match is weak. A row's size may be missing; if present it is once, few, many or a size class.

clone_size: -; j_call: TRBJ1-5; v_call: TRBV4-1; d_call: TRBD1; cdr3_nt: TGCGCCAGCAGCCACGCTGGGACAGTGGAAAATCAGCCCCAGCATTTT; cdr3_aa: CASSHAGTVENQPQHF
clone_size: -; j_call: TRBJ2-3; v_call: TRBV5-1; d_call: -; cdr3_nt: TGCGCCAGCAGCTTACGGGGTCCCCCCACAGATACGCAGTATTTT; cdr3_aa: CASSLRGPPTDTQYF
clone_size: -; j_call: TRBJ1-1; v_call: TRBV9; d_call: -; cdr3_nt: TGTGCCAGCAGCGCAGATATGAACACTGAAGCTTTCTTT; cdr3_aa: CASSADMNTEAFF
clone_size: -; j_call: TRBJ2-1; v_call: TRBV19; d_call: TRBD2; cdr3_nt: TGTGCCAGTAGTCCCTGGCTAGCGGGTGGGAATGAGCAGTTCTTC; cdr3_aa: CASSPWLAGGNEQFF
clone_size: -; j_call: TRBJ1-5; v_call: TRBV28; d_call: -; cdr3_nt: TGTGCCAGCAGGCAGGGTCATGGCAATCAGCCCCAGCATTTT; cdr3_aa: CASRQGHGNQPQHF
clone_size: -; j_call: TRBJ1-1; v_call: TRBV10-3; d_call: TRBD1; cdr3_nt: TGTGCCATCAGTGAGTCGCAGGGGGCGGTCACTGAAGCTTTCTTT; cdr3_aa: CAISESQGAVTEAFF
clone_size: -; j_call: TRBJ1-1; v_call: TRBV18; d_call: -; cdr3_nt: TGTGCCAGCTCACCACGCAGGGGCAACACTGAAGCTTTCTTT; cdr3_aa: CASSPRRGNTEAFF
clone_size: -; j_call: TRBJ1-5; v_call: TRBV28; d_call: -; cdr3_nt: TGTGCCAGCAGTTTATTGGGGAGGGATCAGCCCCAGCATTTT; cdr3_aa: CASSLLGRDQPQHF
clone_size: few; j_call: TRBJ1-2; v_call: TRBV5-6; d_call: -; cdr3_nt: TGTGCCAGCAGCTTTGCTGGGGGGTATGGCTACACCTTC; cdr3_aa: CASSFAGGYGYTF
clone_size: -; j_call: TRBJ1-4; v_call: TRBV19; d_call: TRBD1; cdr3_nt: TGTGCCAGCCGTAGGGGGGACAGGCCTCAGAAACTGTTTTTT; cdr3_aa: CASRRGDRPQKLFF
clone_size: -; j_call: TRBJ1-3; v_call: TRBV30; d_call: -; cdr3_nt: TGTGCCTGGAGTGTACCCGGGTCCATATCTGGAAACACCATATATTTT; cdr3_aa: CAWSVPGSISGNTIYF
clone_size: -; j_call: TRBJ2-4; v_call: TRBV5-1; d_call: TRBD1; cdr3_nt: TGCGCCAGCAGCTTGGAAGGGTTCGGGACAGACCCAAACATTCAGTACTTC; cdr3_aa: CASSLEGFGTDPNIQYF
clone_size: -; j_call: TRBJ1-2; v_call: TRBV5-1; d_call: TRBD1; cdr3_nt: TGCGCCAGCAGCCTAGGAGGACAGGGGAATGGCTACACCTTC; cdr3_aa: CASSLGGQGNGYTF
clone_size: once; j_call: TRBJ2-7; v_call: TRBV27; d_call: TRBD2; cdr3_nt: TGTGCCAGCAGTTTAAGAGGGACTAGCGGGATCTCCTACGAGCAGTACTTC; cdr3_aa: CASSLRGTSGISYEQYF
clone_size: -; j_call: TRBJ2-4; v_call: TRBV11-1; d_call: -; cdr3_nt: TGTGCCAGCAGCTTCACCATAGAAAACATTCAGTACTTC; cdr3_aa: CASSFTIENIQYF
clone_size: -; j_call: TRBJ2-3; v_call: TRBV9; d_call: -; cdr3_nt: TGTGCCAGCAGCGCCATTACAGATACGCAGTATTTT; cdr3_aa: CASSAITDTQYF
clone_size: -; j_call: TRBJ1-2; v_call: TRBV3-1/TRBV3-2; d_call: TRBD1; cdr3_nt: TGTGCCAGCAGTCCTAGCGACAGGGGGCCCTATGGCTACACCTTC; cdr3_aa: CASSPSDRGPYGYTF